This is a list of T cell receptor beta chains from one sample in a study of T cells in localized non-small cell lung cancer. The protocol was immunoSEQ multiplex PCR, while the TCRdb copy is restricted to in-frame clones and leaves out a portion. The top ten hold about 4.2% of the sample, which has roughly 34,000 clones, just over 85% seen once. The sample was peripheral blood, taken before any cancer treatment. The receptors shown here come from a male donor aged 60 or older with stage III lung adenocarcinoma. The CDR3 runs from the conserved cysteine through the conserved F or W. The order of the fields is CDR3 length, V gene, D gene, J gene, clone size, CDR3 DNA, CDR3 protein. The D gene is left open where the match is weak. Rows may omit the clone size; those that give it use once, few, many or a size class.

17	TRBV5-1	.	TRBJ2-6	.	TGCGCCAGCAGCTTGGCCCCCGCAGGGGCTGGGGCCAACGTCCTGACTTTC	CASSLAPAGAGANVLTF
13	TRBV27	.	TRBJ1-1	few	TGTGCCAGCAGGGTGGCCGGGGGCACTGAAGCTTTCTTT	CASRVAGGTEAFF
12	TRBV15	.	TRBJ2-1	.	TGTGCCACCAGCAGAGATATCTACGGACGGTTCTTC	CATSRDIYGRFF
15	TRBV18	.	TRBJ1-5	.	TGTGCCAGCTCTTTCGGGAGCGTCCAGAATCAGCCCCAGCATTTT	CASSFGSVQNQPQHF
15	TRBV19	TRBD1	TRBJ2-3	.	TGTGCCAGTAGTATAATCGGACAGGGCTCCGATACGCAGTATTTT	CASSIIGQGSDTQYF
14	TRBV7-2	.	TRBJ1-5	.	TGTGCCAGCAGCTTAACTTCGGGGAATCAGCCCCAGCATTTT	CASSLTSGNQPQHF
15	TRBV11-2	.	TRBJ1-2	.	TGTGCCAGCAGATCTGGGACCGCTGGAGGGGGTGGCTACACCTTC	CASRSGTAGGGGYTF
16	TRBV7-9	.	TRBJ1-4	.	TGTGCCAGCAGCTTAGCGCTCGGACGTCAAAATGAAAAACTGTTTTTT	CASSLALGRQNEKLFF
14	TRBV7-3	.	TRBJ1-6	.	TGTGCCAGCAGCTTAGACGGAAGGGGGTCACCCCTCCACTTT	CASSLDGRGSPLHF
15	TRBV28	TRBD1	TRBJ1-2	.	TGTGCCAGCACCGAGACAGGGGGCGTCAACTATGGCTACACCTTC	CASTETGGVNYGYTF
14	TRBV15	.	TRBJ2-6	.	TGTGCCACCAGCACCAGCTCTGGGGCCAACGTCCTGACTTTC	CATSTSSGANVLTF
14	TRBV6-5	TRBD1	TRBJ2-7	.	TGTGCCAGCAGTTACGGACAGGGCCCCTACGAGCAGTACTTC	CASSYGQGPYEQYF
13	TRBV10-1	TRBD1	TRBJ2-1	.	TGCGCCAGCAGGCCAGACAGGGCGGGTGAGCAGTTCTTC	CASRPDRAGEQFF
16	TRBV29-1	TRBD1	TRBJ1-1	few	TGCAGCGTTGGGACAGGGAACATATTTTTTAACACTGAAGCTTTCTTT	CSVGTGNIFFNTEAFF
13	TRBV29-1	TRBD1	TRBJ1-4	.	TGCAGCGTCGGGGGACAGGAAGACGAAAAACTGTTTTTT	CSVGGQEDEKLFF
15	TRBV19	.	TRBJ2-2	once	TGTGCCAGTAGTACAGGACTGCCAGGCACCGGGGAGCTGTTTTTT	CASSTGLPGTGELFF
17	TRBV7-9	.	TRBJ1-1	.	TGTGCCAGCAGCTCCCCCCCGGCAGGGGTGAGGGGCACTGAAGCTTTCTTT	CASSSPPAGVRGTEAFF
15	TRBV5-1	.	TRBJ1-4	.	TGCGCCAGCAGCGGAGGGAGGAGGGGCAATGAAAAACTGTTTTTT	CASSGGRRGNEKLFF
14	TRBV27	TRBD1	TRBJ1-2	.	TGTGCCAGCAGGCGACAGGGGGCGGCTAATGGCTACACCTTC	CASRRQGAANGYTF
13	TRBV28	.	TRBJ1-6	.	TGTGCCAGCACCGTAGCGGGTAATTCACCCCTCCACTTT	CASTVAGNSPLHF
16	TRBV28	TRBD2	TRBJ2-5	.	TGTGCCAGCAGTGGCCCGGGACTACCGCGGGTGGAGACCCAGTACTTC	CASSGPGLPRVETQYF
14	TRBV12-5	TRBD1	TRBJ1-5	.	TGTGCTAGTGGTAAGGACAGGGGGACTCAGCCCCAGCATTTT	CASGKDRGTQPQHF
15	TRBV6-5	.	TRBJ1-2	.	TGTGCCAGCAGTTACTCCGACCTAGCCTTATATGGCTACACCTTC	CASSYSDLALYGYTF
14	TRBV4-1	TRBD1	TRBJ2-1	few	TGCGCCAGCAGCCAAGACTGGACAGGGCATGAGCAGTTCTTC	CASSQDWTGHEQFF
14	TRBV5-4	TRBD2	TRBJ2-3	.	TGTGCCAGCAGCCCGGGACTAGCAAAAGATACGCAGTATTTT	CASSPGLAKDTQYF
14	TRBV19	.	TRBJ1-4	.	TGTGCCAGTAGTATCTACGCAACTAATGAAAAACTGTTTTTT	CASSIYATNEKLFF
15	TRBV7-8	.	TRBJ1-1	.	TGTGCCAGCAGCTTTACTCTGGACAGTCGGACTGAAGCTTTCTTT	CASSFTLDSRTEAFF
15	TRBV11-2	TRBD1	TRBJ1-4	.	TGTGCCAGCAGCGCGGGACAGGGGGCGCGAGAAAAACTGTTTTTT	CASSAGQGAREKLFF
14	TRBV27	.	TRBJ1-5	.	TGTGCCAGCAGTCTATTGTCGAGCAATCAGCCCCAGCATTTT	CASSLLSSNQPQHF
13	TRBV28	.	TRBJ1-4	.	TGTGCCAGCAGGTCAGGGAAGAATGAAAAACTGTTTTTT	CASRSGKNEKLFF
22	TRBV9	.	TRBJ2-4	.	TGTGCCAGCAGCGTAGATTCGGATTTCCGGGCCCCAGGCGCTCTAGCCAAAAACATTCAGTACTTC	CASSVDSDFRAPGALAKNIQYF
17	TRBV5-1	TRBD2	TRBJ2-5	.	TGCGCCAGCAGCTTTTGGGCGGGACTAGCCGACCAAGAGACCCAGTACTTC	CASSFWAGLADQETQYF
15	TRBV5-1	TRBD1	TRBJ2-3	.	TGCGCCAGCCTAAGACAGGGGGCAAAGACAGATACGCAGTATTTT	CASLRQGAKTDTQYF
14	TRBV19	TRBD1	TRBJ1-1	.	TGTGCCAGTATAAGGGGCAGGGGGCCCACTGAAGCTTTCTTT	CASIRGRGPTEAFF
15	TRBV10-3	TRBD1	TRBJ1-1	.	TGTGCCATCAGTCAGGTGACAGGGGGGAACACTGAAGCTTTCTTT	CAISQVTGGNTEAFF
14	TRBV5-1	TRBD1	TRBJ2-3	.	TGCGCCAGTTTCCCGGGACAGAGCACAGATACGCAGTATTTT	CASFPGQSTDTQYF
16	TRBV7-9	.	TRBJ2-7	.	TGTGCCAGCAGCTTCCGAGGGGGACCCATCTCCTACGAGCAGTACTTC	CASSFRGGPISYEQYF
16	TRBV6-6	.	TRBJ1-5	.	TGTGCCAGCAGTTACGAGGGACACCGTAGCAATCAGCCCCAGCATTTT	CASSYEGHRSNQPQHF
18	TRBV7-2	TRBD1	TRBJ2-1	.	TGTGCCAGCAGTCCCAAGGGACAGCTAGGGTCCCCCTACAATGAGCAGTTCTTC	CASSPKGQLGSPYNEQFF
15	TRBV19	.	TRBJ1-1	.	TGTGCCAGTAGTTTAGGACAATCGTCCCTTGATGAAGCTTTCTTT	CASSLGQSSLDEAFF
16	TRBV11-2	TRBD2	TRBJ2-5	.	TGTGCCAGCAGCAGGCAGCGGGGTCTAACTAGAGAGACCCAGTACTTC	CASSRQRGLTRETQYF
15	TRBV7-2	.	TRBJ1-5	.	TGTGCCAGCAGCCCCACATCGGGGGCAAGGCAGCCCCAGCATTTT	CASSPTSGARQPQHF
16	TRBV6-1	.	TRBJ1-2	.	TGTGCCAGCAGTGAATACAGGACGGGAGCATCTCATGGCTACACCTTC	CASSEYRTGASHGYTF
14	TRBV7-2	TRBD1	TRBJ1-1	.	TGTGCCAGCAGCTCCAGGGGGATTCACACTGAAGCTTTCTTT	CASSSRGIHTEAFF
14	TRBV14	.	TRBJ2-6	.	TGTGCCAGCCGTGGGGGAGTCGGGGCCAACGTCCTGACTTTC	CASRGGVGANVLTF
16	TRBV4-1	.	TRBJ1-2	once	TGCGCCAGCAGCCAAGCCCCCGGGACCATACTCGACGGCTACACCTTC	CASSQAPGTILDGYTF
16	TRBV5-4	.	TRBJ2-2	.	TGTGCCAGCAGCTTGGGGACAGCGCCGAACACCGGGGAGCTGTTTTTT	CASSLGTAPNTGELFF
15	TRBV18	.	TRBJ2-2	.	TGTGCCAGCTCACCACTGCAGTCGAACACCGGGGAGCTGTTTTTT	CASSPLQSNTGELFF
14	TRBV7-9	.	TRBJ2-5	.	TGTGCCAGCAGCTTACTACTCCTGGACGAGACCCAGTACTTC	CASSLLLLDETQYF